This record looks at one T cell receptor beta chain sequence and its context. The antigen is not known. This record belongs to a study of vaccination effects on CD4 cells after COVID-19. Germline loops: CDR1 SGHAT, CDR2 FQNNGV. Trimming removed 5 bases at V and 3 bases at J, with 17 bases between. There are 16 residues in the CDR3. Sequencing was performed with immunoSEQ multiplex PCR; in TCRdb, only in-frame clones are kept and a portion is missing. The sample yields about 35,000 clones, roughly two thirds seen once. With about 9 days of culture completed, CD4+ T cells were isolated. The material was CD4+ T cells from PBMCs cultured without peptide, obtained before COVID-19 vaccination. The sequence derives from a human donor who received a COVID-19 vaccine. The V call is TRBV11-2, the J call TRBJ2-1; D might be TRBD2 (7 bases). The CDR3 is CASSHRVGGGYNEQFF. The DNA for the CDR3 is TGTGCCAGCAGCCACAGGGTGGGGGGGGGCTACAATGAGCAGTTCTTC.